This TCR beta chain came from a study of regulatory T cells in long-lasting Graves disease. Study background: Over 5 years on antithyroid drugs plus positive TSH receptor antibodies marked Graves' disease as persistent. Whole-study findings and limits: Persistent disease preferred TRBV28, TRBJ1-2 and TRBJ2-5. Thyroid tissue went unexamined; only peripheral blood was analyzed. Compared with new cases, persistent Graves' patients showed reduced TCR diversity.

The germline gives CDR1 MNHEY, CDR2 SVGAGI. The CDR3 runs 17 residues. In building TCR beta libraries, iRepertoire HTBI primers were used together with Arm-PCR of CDR3 regions. TCRdb analysed the multiplex PCR reads with MiXCR anew, one entry per CDR3 protein. The table lists about 460,000 distinct CDR3 sequences, about 20% of them singletons. Time point given: persistent/refractory GD, antithyroid drugs over 5 years with positive TRAb. The TCR library was made from RNA that had been extracted from PBMCs in TRIzol. To note about this clonotype: Its antigen is still unknown. One junction end does not reproduce the germline sequence, and a read error may be involved.

The receptor was derived from a female donor with Graves disease. The sequenced sample was peripheral blood mononuclear cells (PBMCs), obtained when the disease was refractory, from a patient treated with antithyroid drugs. This chain connects TRBV6-5 to TRBJ1-5, with a weak D call TRBD1 (5 bases). CDR3 amino acids: CASSYPKLVREYQPQHF. In nucleotides, the CDR3 is TGTGCCAGCAGTTACCCGAAATTAGTCAGGGAATACCAGCCTCAGCATTTT.